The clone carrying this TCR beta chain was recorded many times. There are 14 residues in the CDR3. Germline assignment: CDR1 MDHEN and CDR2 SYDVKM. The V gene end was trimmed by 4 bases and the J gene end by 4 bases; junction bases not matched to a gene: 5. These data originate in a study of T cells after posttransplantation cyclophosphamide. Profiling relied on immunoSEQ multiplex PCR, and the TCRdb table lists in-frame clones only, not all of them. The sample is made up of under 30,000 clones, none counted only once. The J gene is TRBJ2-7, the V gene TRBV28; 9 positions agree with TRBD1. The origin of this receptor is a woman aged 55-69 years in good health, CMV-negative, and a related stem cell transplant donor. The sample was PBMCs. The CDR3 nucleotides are TGTGCCAGCAGTTCCGGACAGGGGACATACGAGCAGTACTTC. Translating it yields CASSSGQGTYEQYF.